The T cell receptor (beta chain) under discussion was sequenced for a study of T cell responses to AZD1222 COVID-19 vaccine. The CDR3 runs 15 residues. Trimming took 4 bases from V and 7 from J; bases not matched to a gene: 6. Germline V lookup: CDR1 SGHRS, CDR2 YFSETQ. Measured with immunoSEQ multiplex PCR; TCRdb has only the in-frame clones, and not every one. Among 100,000 to 150,000 clones listed, 90% were seen once. The TCR sequence derives from an adult in good health. The sample in question was peripheral blood, obtained on day 0 of AZD1222 vaccination. This chain links TRBV5-1 with TRBJ1-6, with 9 bases fitting TRBD1. The CDR3: CASSLTGTGNSPLHF. Written as DNA, the CDR3 is TGCGCCAGCAGCCTAACCGGGACAGGGAATTCACCCCTCCACTTT.